This T cell receptor (beta chain) was found in a study of monozygotic twins with inflammatory bowel disease. The germline V gene has CDR1 MNHNY and CDR2 SVGAGI (reference sequence). This CDR3 comprises 13 residues. In preparing each TCR library, 3,000 to 4,500 ng of total RNA was used. TCRdb reanalyzed the 5' RACE reads and collapses them to one entry per CDR3 protein, without DNA. The sample has around 450,000 distinct CDR3 sequences. The template was total RNA from whole blood, with no T cell sorting. The sample taken for sequencing was blood. The sequence derives from a human donor with ulcerative colitis or Crohn's disease, or a healthy co-twin of an affected twin (not recorded which). This sequence joins TRBV6-6 and TRBJ2-3; TCRdb names TRBD1, which stays unverified in the absence of DNA. The CDR3 loop reads CASGWGGTDTQYF.